This T cell receptor beta chain emerged from a study of beta chain features in type 1 diabetes. General study findings and limits: Sequencing from cDNA could over-represent high-TCR-expressing cells. Patients with Type 1 diabetes showed moderately but significantly shorter TCRB CDR3s in all four CD4+ subsets.

Of the isolated RNA, all was reverse transcribed, and so the sequenced material was expressed TCRB transcripts. Assay used: immunoSEQ multiplex PCR; TCRdb lists only in-frame clones, some missing. The sample gives about 340,000 clones, under 8.5% of which show up once; more than 0.4% is in the top ten. The CDR3 length is 15 residues. Germline values: CDR1 SGHRS, CDR2 YFSETQ. V shed 5 bases and J 5 bases; nucleotides not matched to a gene: 10. A remark on this clone: As yet, its antigen is unknown.

The rearrangement joins TRBV5-1 to TRBJ1-2; 9 bases agree with TRBD1. The TCR sequence derives from a woman aged 18-29 years in good health. The sequenced sample consisted of central memory CD4+ T cells from blood. This chain's CDR3 is CASRPPGTGMYGYTF. Written as DNA, the CDR3 is TGCGCCAGCAGACCCCCCGGGACAGGGATGTATGGCTACACCTTC.